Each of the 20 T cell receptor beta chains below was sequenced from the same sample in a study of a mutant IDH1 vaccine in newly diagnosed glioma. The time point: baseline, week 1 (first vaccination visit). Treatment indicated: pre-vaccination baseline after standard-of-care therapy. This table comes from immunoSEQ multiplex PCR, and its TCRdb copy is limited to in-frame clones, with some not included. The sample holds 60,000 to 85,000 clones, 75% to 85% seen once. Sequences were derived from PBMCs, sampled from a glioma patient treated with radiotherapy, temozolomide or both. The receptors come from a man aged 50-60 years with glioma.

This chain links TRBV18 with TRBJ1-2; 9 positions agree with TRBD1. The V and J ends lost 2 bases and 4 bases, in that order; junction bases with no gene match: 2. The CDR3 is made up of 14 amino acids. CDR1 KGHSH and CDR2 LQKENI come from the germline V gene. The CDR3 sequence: CASSPEGQGYGYTF. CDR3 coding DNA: TGTGCCAGCTCACCAGAGGGACAGGGCTATGGCTACACCTTC.

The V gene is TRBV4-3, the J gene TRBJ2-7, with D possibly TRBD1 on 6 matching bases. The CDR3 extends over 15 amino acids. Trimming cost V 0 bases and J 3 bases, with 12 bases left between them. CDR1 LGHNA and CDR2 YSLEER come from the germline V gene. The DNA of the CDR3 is TGCGCCAGCAGCCAAGAGGCAGGGGACCTCTACGAGCAGTACTTC. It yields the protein CASSQEAGDLYEQYF.

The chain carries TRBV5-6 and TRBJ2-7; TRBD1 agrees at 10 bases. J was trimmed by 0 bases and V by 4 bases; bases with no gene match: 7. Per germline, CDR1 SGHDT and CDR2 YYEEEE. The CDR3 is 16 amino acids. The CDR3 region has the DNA TGTGCCAGCAGCCCCGGACAGGGGGGACTCTCCTACGAGCAGTACTTC. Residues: CASSPGQGGLSYEQYF.

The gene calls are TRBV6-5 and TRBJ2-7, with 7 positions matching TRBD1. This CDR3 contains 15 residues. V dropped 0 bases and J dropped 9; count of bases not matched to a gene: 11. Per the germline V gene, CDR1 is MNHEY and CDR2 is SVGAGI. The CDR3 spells CASSYSPGQPVGQYF. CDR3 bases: TGTGCCAGCAGTTACTCTCCGGGACAGCCAGTGGGGCAGTACTTC.

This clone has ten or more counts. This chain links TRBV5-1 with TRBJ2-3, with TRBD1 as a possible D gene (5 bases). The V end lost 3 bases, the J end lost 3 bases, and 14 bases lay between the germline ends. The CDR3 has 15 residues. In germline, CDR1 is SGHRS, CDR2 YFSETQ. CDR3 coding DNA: TGCGCCAGCAGCTGGGCAGGGTGGGGTACAGATACGCAGTATTTT. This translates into CASSWAGWGTDTQYF. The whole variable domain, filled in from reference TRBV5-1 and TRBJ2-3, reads KAGVTQTPRYLIKTRGQQVTLSCSPISGHRSVSWYQQTPGQGLQFLFEYFSETQRNKGNFPGRFSGRQFSNSRSEMNVSTLELGDSALYLCASSWAGWGTDTQYFGPGTRLTVL.

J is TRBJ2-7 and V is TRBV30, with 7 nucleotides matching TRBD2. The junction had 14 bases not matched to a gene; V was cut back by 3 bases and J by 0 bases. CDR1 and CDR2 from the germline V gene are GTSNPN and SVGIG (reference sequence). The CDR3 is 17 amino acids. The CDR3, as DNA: TGTGCCTGGAGCCAACGTGGCGGGGGTTACCTCTCCTACGAGCAGTACTTC. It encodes CAWSQRGGGYLSYEQYF.

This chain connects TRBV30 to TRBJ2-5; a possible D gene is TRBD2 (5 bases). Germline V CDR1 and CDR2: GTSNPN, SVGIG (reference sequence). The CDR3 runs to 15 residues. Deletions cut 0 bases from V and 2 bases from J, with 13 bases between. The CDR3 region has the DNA TGTGCCTGGAGTGTCCCCGAACGGGGACAAGAGACCCAGTACTTC. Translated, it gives CAWSVPERGQETQYF.

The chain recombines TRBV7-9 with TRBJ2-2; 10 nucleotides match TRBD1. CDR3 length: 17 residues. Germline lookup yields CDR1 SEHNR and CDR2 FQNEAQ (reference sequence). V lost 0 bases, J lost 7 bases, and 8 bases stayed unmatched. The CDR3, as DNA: TGTGCCAGCAGCTTAGCCCGCAAGGGACAGGGGATCGGGGAGCTGTTTTTT. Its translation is CASSLARKGQGIGELFF.

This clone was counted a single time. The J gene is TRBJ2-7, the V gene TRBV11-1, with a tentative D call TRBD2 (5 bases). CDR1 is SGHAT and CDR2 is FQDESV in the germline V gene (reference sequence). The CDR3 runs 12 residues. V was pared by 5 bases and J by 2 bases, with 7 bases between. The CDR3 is CASSRGAYEQYF. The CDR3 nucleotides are TGTGCCAGCAGCCGGGGAGCCTACGAGCAGTACTTC. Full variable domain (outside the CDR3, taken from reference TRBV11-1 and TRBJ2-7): EAEVAQSPRYKITEKSQAVAFWCDPISGHATLYWYRQILGQGPELLVQFQDESVVDDSQLPKDRFSAERLKGVDSTLKIQPAELGDSAMYLCASSRGAYEQYFGPGTRLTVT.

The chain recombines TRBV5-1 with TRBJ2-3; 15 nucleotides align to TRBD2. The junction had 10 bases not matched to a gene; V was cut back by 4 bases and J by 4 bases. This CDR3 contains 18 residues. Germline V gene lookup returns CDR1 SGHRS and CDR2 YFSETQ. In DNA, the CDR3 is TGCGCCAGCAGCCGGACTAGCGGGGGGGCCGGCTTAGCAGATACGCAGTATTTT. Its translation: CASSRTSGGAGLADTQYF.

This CDR3 is CASSLAASGGKFYEQYF. The CDR3 DNA is TGCGCCAGCAGCTTGGCGGCTAGCGGGGGTAAATTCTACGAGCAGTACTTC. The gene calls are TRBV5-1 and TRBJ2-7; 10 bases map to TRBD2. The V gene end was trimmed by 0 bases and the J gene end by 3 bases; junction bases not matched to a gene: 9. This CDR3 comprises 17 residues. Germline assignment: CDR1 SGHRS and CDR2 YFSETQ.

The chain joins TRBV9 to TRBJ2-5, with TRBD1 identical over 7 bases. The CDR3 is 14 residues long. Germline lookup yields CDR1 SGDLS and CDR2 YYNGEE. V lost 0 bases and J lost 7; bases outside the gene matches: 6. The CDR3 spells CASSVEKGAATQYF. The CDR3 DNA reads TGTGCCAGCAGCGTAGAGAAGGGGGCGGCGACCCAGTACTTC.

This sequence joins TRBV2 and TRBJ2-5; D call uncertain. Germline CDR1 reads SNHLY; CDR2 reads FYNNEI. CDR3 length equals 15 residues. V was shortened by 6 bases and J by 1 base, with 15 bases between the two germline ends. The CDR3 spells CASRSKAGSQETQYF. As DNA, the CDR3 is TGTGCCAGCAGGAGTAAGGCCGGCTCCCAAGAGACCCAGTACTTC.

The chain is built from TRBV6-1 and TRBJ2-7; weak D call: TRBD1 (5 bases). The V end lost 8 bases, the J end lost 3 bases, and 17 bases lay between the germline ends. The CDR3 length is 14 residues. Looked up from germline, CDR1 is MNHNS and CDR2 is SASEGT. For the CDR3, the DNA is TGTGCCAGCGAAAAGGCAGGGAACTTCTACGAGCAGTACTTC. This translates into CASEKAGNFYEQYF.

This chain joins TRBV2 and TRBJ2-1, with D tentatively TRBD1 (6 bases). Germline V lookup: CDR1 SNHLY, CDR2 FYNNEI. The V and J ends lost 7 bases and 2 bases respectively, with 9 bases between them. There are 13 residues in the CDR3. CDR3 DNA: TGTGCCAGCAAGGGGGAAGCCTACAATGAGCAGTTCTTC. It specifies CASKGEAYNEQFF. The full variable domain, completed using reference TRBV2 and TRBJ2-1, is EPEVTQTPSHQVTQMGQEVILRCVPISNHLYFYWYRQILGQKVEFLVSFYNNEISEKSEIFDDQFSVERPDGSNFTLKIRSTKLEDSAMYFCASKGEAYNEQFFGPGTRLTVL.

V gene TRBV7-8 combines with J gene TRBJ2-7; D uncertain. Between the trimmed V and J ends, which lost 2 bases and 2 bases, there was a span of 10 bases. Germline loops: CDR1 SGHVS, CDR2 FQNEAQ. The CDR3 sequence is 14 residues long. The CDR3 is CASSLRTDAYEQYF. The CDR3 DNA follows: TGTGCCAGCAGCTTAAGGACCGACGCCTACGAGCAGTACTTC.

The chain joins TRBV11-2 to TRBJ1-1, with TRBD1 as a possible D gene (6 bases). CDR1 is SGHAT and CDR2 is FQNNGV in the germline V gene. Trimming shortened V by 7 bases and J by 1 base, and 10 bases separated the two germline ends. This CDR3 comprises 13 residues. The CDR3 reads CASNTDRNTEAFF. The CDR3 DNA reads TGTGCCAGCAACACGGACAGGAACACTGAAGCTTTCTTT.

DNA of the CDR3: TGCGCCAGCAGTAAGTGGACAGCCCAAGAGACCCAGTACTTC. It translates to CASSKWTAQETQYF. This rearrangement joins TRBV10-2 to TRBJ2-5, with TRBD1 as a possible D gene (6 bases). CDR3 size: 14 residues. Trimming stripped 5 bases from V and 1 base from J, with 11 bases between. Germline assignment: CDR1 WSHSY and CDR2 SAAADI.

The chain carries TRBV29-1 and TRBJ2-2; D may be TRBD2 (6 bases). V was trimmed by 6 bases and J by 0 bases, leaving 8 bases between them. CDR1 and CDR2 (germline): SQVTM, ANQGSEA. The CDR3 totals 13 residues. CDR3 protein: CSVRDSNTGELFF. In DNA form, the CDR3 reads TGCAGCGTAAGGGACTCGAACACCGGGGAGCTGTTTTTT.

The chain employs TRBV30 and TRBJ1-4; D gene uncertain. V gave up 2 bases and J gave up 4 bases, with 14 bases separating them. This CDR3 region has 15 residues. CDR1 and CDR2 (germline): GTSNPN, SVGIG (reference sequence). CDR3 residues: CAWSRVMLYNEKLFF. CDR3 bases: TGTGCCTGGAGTAGAGTGATGCTGTATAATGAAAAACTGTTTTTT.